Sequencing of this TCR beta chain was carried out in a study of human thymus T cells. Using immunoSEQ multiplex PCR, the repertoire was profiled, and TCRdb retains in-frame clones only, with some absent. The sample lists around 130,000 clones, about 94% seen once, with roughly 0.024% in the top ten. Resections removed during corrective heart surgery provided the thymus tissue used. The sequence came from a boy younger than two with a congenital heart defect but otherwise immunologically healthy. Sequencing was done on a sample of thymus tissue.

CDR3 DNA sequence: TGTGCCAGCACTCAGGACAGGTCAGGGACCCAGTACTTC. As protein: CASTQDRSGTQYF. V and J are TRBV28 and TRBJ2-5; 7 bases match TRBD1. The V and J ends lost 7 bases and 7 bases, in that order; junction bases with no gene match: 9. Germline V gene sequence: CDR1 MDHEN, CDR2 SYDVKM. The CDR3 length is 13 residues. The complete variable domain, with remaining parts taken from reference TRBV28 and TRBJ2-5, reads DVKVTQSSRYLVKRTGEKVFLECVQDMDHENMFWYRQDPGLGLRLIYFSYDVKMKEKGDIPEGYSVSREKKERFSLILESASTNQTSMYLCASTQDRSGTQYFGPGTRLLVL.